This entry describes one T cell receptor beta chain. Its matching antigen is unknown. The germline CDR1 and CDR2 sequences are SQVTM and ANQGSEA. This CDR3 region has 14 residues. The data stem from a study of monozygotic twins with inflammatory bowel disease. Study observations and caveats: Compared with healthy twins, IBD patients shared fewer clonotypes with others, especially with disease activity. Varying immunosuppressive regimens may have increased patient repertoire variability. Healthy co-twins showed greater TCRbeta diversity (inverse Simpson) than IBD patients.

Using the 5' RACE reads, TCRdb records one entry per CDR3 protein without DNA. Its table lists 200,000 to 250,000 distinct CDR3 sequences. This receptor was taken from a human donor with ulcerative colitis or Crohn's disease, or a healthy co-twin of an affected twin (not recorded which). The sample consisted of blood. The rearrangement joins TRBV29-1 to TRBJ2-3. The CDR3: CSVEEGTRTDTQYF.